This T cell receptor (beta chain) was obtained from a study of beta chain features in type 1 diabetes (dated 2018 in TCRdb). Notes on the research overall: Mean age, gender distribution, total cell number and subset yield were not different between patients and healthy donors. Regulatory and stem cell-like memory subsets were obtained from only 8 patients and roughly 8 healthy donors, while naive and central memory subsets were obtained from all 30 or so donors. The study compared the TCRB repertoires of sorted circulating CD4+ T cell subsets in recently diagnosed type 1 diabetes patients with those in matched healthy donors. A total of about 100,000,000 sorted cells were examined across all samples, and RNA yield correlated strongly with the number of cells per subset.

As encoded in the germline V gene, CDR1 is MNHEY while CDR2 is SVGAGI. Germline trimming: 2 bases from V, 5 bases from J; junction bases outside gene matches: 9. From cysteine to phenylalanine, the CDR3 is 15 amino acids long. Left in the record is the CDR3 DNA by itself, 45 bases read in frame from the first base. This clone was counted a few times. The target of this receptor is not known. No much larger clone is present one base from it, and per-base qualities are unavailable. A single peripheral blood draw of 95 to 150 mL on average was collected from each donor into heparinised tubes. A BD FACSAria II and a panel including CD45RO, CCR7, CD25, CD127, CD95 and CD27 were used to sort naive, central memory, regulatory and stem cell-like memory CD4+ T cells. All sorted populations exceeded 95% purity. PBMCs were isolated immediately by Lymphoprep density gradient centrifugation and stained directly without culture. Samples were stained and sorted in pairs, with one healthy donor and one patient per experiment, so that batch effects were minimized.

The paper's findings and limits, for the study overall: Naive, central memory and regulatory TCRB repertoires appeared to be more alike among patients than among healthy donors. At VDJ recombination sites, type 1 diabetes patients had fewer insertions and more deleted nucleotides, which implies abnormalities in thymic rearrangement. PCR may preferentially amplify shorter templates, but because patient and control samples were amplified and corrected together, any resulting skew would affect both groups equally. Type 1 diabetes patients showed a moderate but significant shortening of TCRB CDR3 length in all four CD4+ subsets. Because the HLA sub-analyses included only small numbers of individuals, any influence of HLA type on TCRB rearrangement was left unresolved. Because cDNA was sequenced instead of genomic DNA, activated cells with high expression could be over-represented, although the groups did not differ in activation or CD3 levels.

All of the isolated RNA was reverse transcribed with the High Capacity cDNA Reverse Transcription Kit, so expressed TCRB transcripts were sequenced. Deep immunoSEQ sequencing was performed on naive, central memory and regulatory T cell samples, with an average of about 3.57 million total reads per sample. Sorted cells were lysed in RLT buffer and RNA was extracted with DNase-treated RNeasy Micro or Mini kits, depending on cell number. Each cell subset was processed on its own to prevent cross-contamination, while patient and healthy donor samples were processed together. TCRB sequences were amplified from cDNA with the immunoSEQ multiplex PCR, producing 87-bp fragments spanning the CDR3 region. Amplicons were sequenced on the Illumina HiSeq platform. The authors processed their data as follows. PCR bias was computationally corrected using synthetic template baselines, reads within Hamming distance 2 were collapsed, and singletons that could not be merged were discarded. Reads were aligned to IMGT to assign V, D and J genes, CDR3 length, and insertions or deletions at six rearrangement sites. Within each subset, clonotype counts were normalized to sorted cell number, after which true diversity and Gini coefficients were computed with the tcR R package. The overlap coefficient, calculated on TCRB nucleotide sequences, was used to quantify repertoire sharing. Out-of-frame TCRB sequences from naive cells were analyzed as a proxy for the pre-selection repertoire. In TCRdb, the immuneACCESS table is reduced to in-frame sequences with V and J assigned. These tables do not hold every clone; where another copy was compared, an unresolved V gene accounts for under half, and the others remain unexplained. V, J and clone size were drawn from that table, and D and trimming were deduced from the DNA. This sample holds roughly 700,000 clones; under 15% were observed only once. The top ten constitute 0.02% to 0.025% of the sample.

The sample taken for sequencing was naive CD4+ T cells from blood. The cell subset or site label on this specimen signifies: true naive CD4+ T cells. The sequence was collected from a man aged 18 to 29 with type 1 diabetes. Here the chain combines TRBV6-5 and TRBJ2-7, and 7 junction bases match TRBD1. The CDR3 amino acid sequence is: CASSYPGTGVHEQYF. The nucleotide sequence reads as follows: TGTGCCAGCAGTTACCCGGGAACAGGGGTGCACGAGCAGTACTTC.